This TCR beta chain was observed in a study of beta chain features in type 1 diabetes. Isolated RNA was reverse transcribed in full, so expressed TCRB transcripts were sequenced. The assay was immunoSEQ multiplex PCR, and TCRdb's table has in-frame clones only and misses some. The table shows about 930,000 clones, with roughly 17% occurring only once. There are a few counts of this clone. Other DNA sequences within the sample encode an identical CDR3. The CDR3 contains 12 residues. The germline gives CDR1 KGHSH, CDR2 LQKENI. With 2 bases removed from V and 2 bases from J, the gap between germline ends came to 4 bases.

The chain combines TRBV18 with TRBJ2-7; D remains ambiguous. Sequencing was performed on naive CD4+ T cells from blood. This TCR came from a woman between 18 and 29 years old in good health. In DNA form, the CDR3 reads TGTGCCAGCTCACCAGGTGCCTACGAGCAGTACTTC. This gives the protein CASSPGAYEQYF.